This entry describes one T cell receptor beta chain. Its specific antigen is unknown. Base-call qualities are not available, and no considerably larger clone is one nucleotide away. The cohort consisted of fewer than 700 healthy bone marrow donors. Cohort members were all nominally healthy when sampled, although unrecorded immune exposures were likely present. The donor tested CMV seronegative and was one of the 352 seronegative cohort members. Each donor provided a peripheral blood sample, and peripheral blood mononuclear cells were used for TCR beta sequencing. Genomic DNA extraction from the blood cell samples was performed with the Qiagen DNeasy Blood Extraction Kit. The sample originates from a study of cytomegalovirus exposure and HLA in healthy donors (dated by TCRdb to between 2016 and 2019). Regarding the complete study: According to an earlier analysis of 587 of the donors, 200 million or so T cells yielded roughly 110 million unique TCR beta sequences and approximately 280 Gb of sequence data. Approximately 300 gigabases of sequencing data and tens of millions of unique TCR sequences were included in an early release covering about 700 HLA-typed donors. On average, approximately 250,000 unique TCR beta nucleotide sequences were sequenced per donor among several hundred genotyped donors of the cohort, with roughly 20% of those sequences being non-productive. To predict cytomegalovirus infection status, the study brought together high-throughput TCR immunosequencing, statistical association of individual TCRs with disease status, and machine learning. A handful of DR-DQ haplotypes were handled as single units for association and clustering because linkage in the cohort was strong. In the later analysis, no new phenotypic data were used to find candidate immune exposures; instead, reliance was placed on TCR beta sequences and their occurrence across donors. To decide whether each TCR beta V gene segment behaved as functional or pseudogenic, an earlier analysis of fewer than 750 of the donors relied on high-throughput TCR beta sequencing. The number of donors typed differed by locus, with roughly 629-640 for A, B, C, DRB1 and DQB1, roughly 520 for DQA1, 600 to 610 for DPA1, and around 450 for DPB1. Donor age, sex, ethnicity and CMV serostatus were collected together with the repertoire data. Every repertoire in the discovery cohort had been generated on one and the same sequencing platform. Besides the first cohort of hundreds of subjects, a separate validation cohort made up of roughly 120 different subjects was used. A later genetic analysis used genome-wide SNP genotypes for 398 of the 666 donors, treating that subset as a discovery cohort. The genetic ancestry cluster associated with self-reported Caucasian donors included around 76% of the 300 to 400 genotyped donors. The study profiled the T cell repertoires of about 720 subjects by immunosequencing and related them to cytomegalovirus serostatus. A later analysis re-examined previously published TCR beta repertoires from hundreds of donors and added high-resolution HLA genotyping to investigate patterns of TCR occurrence. Class I and class II HLA loci were covered by the typing at four-digit resolution. The study was designed to test whether signatures of past pathogen exposure could be identified by cataloging public T cell receptors. What the research found in general, with its limitations: According to a later genetic analysis, donors in an Asian-associated ancestry cluster had fewer N-insertions in productive TCRs than the approximately 710-donor mean. In a later analysis, the rate of TCR association differed among HLA loci, with DRB1 alleles having the most associated TCRs and HLA-C alleles having the fewest. Because counts were too low, more than 15 rarely observed V segments, including chromosome 9 orphons, were left out of the earlier analysis of some 640 of the donors. A further reported finding was that TCR beta sequences accurately predicted the HLA-A and HLA-B alleles for most subjects in the first cohort. Compared with equally common non-associated chains, HLA-associated TCR beta chains in a later analysis were more clonally expanded and had lower generation probabilities. In both the original and validation cohorts, the classifier was reported to diagnose cytomegalovirus status with high specificity and sensitivity. According to a later analysis, parvovirus B19, influenza, CMV and Epstein-Barr virus appeared linked to several top co-occurrence clusters. A group of highly shared sequence variants was considered likely to be a technical artifact of the sequencing pipeline. In vitro tests confirmed that a few of the cytomegalovirus-associated TCR beta chains recognize cytomegalovirus antigens. According to a later analysis, most CMV-associated TCR beta chains appeared to be HLA-restricted, and the HLA associations seemed to be driven largely by CMV exposure. An earlier analysis of approximately 530 of the donors showed that most TCR beta V segments appeared in productive rearrangements either about 87% or about 30% of the time, which broadly matched IMGT annotations. According to the authors, the approach could potentially be generalized to other disease states and immunological phenotypes. In the study, about 150 TCR beta chains were listed as associated with cytomegalovirus. HLA typing was unavailable for some donors at each locus, so association tests used only the typed subset. Most TCR sequences were observed very rarely across donors, whereas some public TCRs were present in many individuals. The cohort was sequenced for TCR beta chains only, and without alpha or paired-chain data the features that could be detected were limited. Presence/absence analyses assumed roughly uniform sequencing depth across donors, an assumption that may not hold. Assigning TCR associations to individual alleles was difficult when HLA alleles, especially DR and DQ, strongly co-occurred. Linkage disequilibrium might explain the correlated functional status among segregating V segments, but an unknown experimental factor could not be ruled out. The only immune exposure information available for the cohort was CMV serostatus. An association between a missense DCLRE1C variant and V-gene and J-gene trimming of TCR beta chains was found in a later genetic analysis and replicated in an independent cohort. A later analysis associated about 17,000 TCR beta sequences with specific HLA alleles at a false discovery rate of 0.05.

Libraries came from the immunoSEQ multiplex PCR assay. For the multiplex PCR, a mixture combining 60 forward primers for TCR Vbeta segments and 13 reverse primers for TCR Jbeta segments was used. A multiplex PCR assay on genomic DNA amplified the CDR3 region of rearranged TCR beta genes. The amplified TCR beta libraries were sequenced on the Illumina HiSeq System as 87-base-pair reads. Concerning the study's data processing: A later analysis counted about 76 million unique TCR beta chains across the 640 or so repertoires, and roughly 10 million of these chains were shared by at least two donors. Raw reads were error-corrected and collapsed into unique sequences with a nearest-neighbor algorithm that merged closely related sequences to remove PCR and sequencing errors. Alignment of CDR3 sequences to IMGT reference sequences was used to assign V, D and J gene segments. Each retained sequence needed at least a six-nucleotide match to both a V gene segment and a J gene segment. A rearrangement was called productive if the CDR3 had no stop codons and remained in frame with V and J, and every other rearrangement was called non-productive. Following IMGT convention, CDR3 was defined as the stretch from the second conserved V-encoded cysteine up to the conserved J-encoded phenylalanine. In an earlier analysis of just under 600 of the donors, sequences lacking an unambiguous match to a single V gene segment were excluded. In an earlier analysis of more than 500 of the donors, a V segment was called functional when productive rearrangements were above 56.7%, and segregating when the standard deviation between donors exceeded 5%. A statistical classification framework was developed to diagnose cytomegalovirus status using the catalog of TCR beta chain sequences. In a later analysis, V and J genes were assigned by comparing TCR nucleotide sequences against IMGT/GENE-DB human TR gene sequences. The TCRdist pipeline was used in a later analysis to assign CDR3 sequences and most-parsimonious VDJ recombination scenarios. In a later analysis, each TCR beta chain was defined by its CDR3 amino acid sequence together with its V-gene family, and reads lacking a unique V-gene family were excluded. In a later analysis, 550 to 650 highly shared, low-generation-probability nucleotide sequences were removed to address suspected cross-contamination and a sequencing artifact. In a later analysis, a clonal expansion index for each public chain was calculated from normalized within-repertoire ranks of inferred template counts. In a later analysis, generation probabilities were computed with a VDJ recombination model fitted to out-of-frame rearrangements, and the resulting probabilities were checked against IGoR. Hypergeometric tests were used in a later analysis to score TCR-TCR, TCR-HLA and TCR-CMV co-occurrence, with a repertoire-size bias correction applied to the TCR pairs. To estimate false discovery rates, a later analysis permuted the HLA or CMV assignments 20 times. A later analysis grouped co-occurring TCRs with DBSCAN, adding TCRdist sequence similarity when clustering within HLA-allele-positive subsets. Repertoires with fewer than 30,000 or more than 120,000 public chains, plus five repertoires with anomalous nucleotide sharing, were excluded from co-occurrence clustering. TCRdb holds this immuneACCESS table with in-frame rearrangements only. Some clones are missing; in checked studies, unresolved V genes explain under half, and the rest has no known cause. V and J calls and clone size are as listed in that table; D and trimming were resolved from the DNA. A total of about 250,000 clones appear in this sample, about 66% of them only once. The top ten hold 2% to 2.5% of the sample.

The clonotype was recovered from a female donor in good health and CMV-seronegative. The sequencing sample was made of PBMCs.

Read as DNA, the sequence is TGCGCCAGCAGCTTGCTGAAGTCCGGGACAGATACCTACAATGAGCAGTTCTTC. Translated, it gives CASSLLKSGTDTYNEQFF. Recombination connected TRBV5-1 to TRBJ2-1, with 7 bases matching TRBD1. Unmatched junction bases come to 12, with V trimmed by 1 base and J by 2 bases. The CDR3 contains 18 residues, cysteine and phenylalanine counted. The sequence is cut down to CDR3 DNA, 54 bases in frame from base 1. CDR1 SGHRS and CDR2 YFSETQ are derived from the germline V gene.